This T cell receptor beta chain was retrieved from a study of blood T cell repertoires in COVID-19. Whole-study context: There were acute and convalescent COVID-19 samples, and they came from the United States, Italy and Spain.

The CDR3 contains 14 residues. Germline V lookup: CDR1 SGDLS, CDR2 YYNGEE. V lost 3 bases, J lost 2 bases, and 10 bases lay in between. Produced via immunoSEQ multiplex PCR; TCRdb's table is partial and in-frame only. Of 200,000 or so clones detected, approximately 83% appear once; the ten largest clones hold over 2.5%. The sequence was collected from a man aged 55 to 70 with acute or convalescent COVID-19. The chain links TRBV9 to TRBJ2-3; D remains unclear. Sequenced material: peripheral blood. CDR3 coding DNA: TGTGCCAGCAGCGCCGAGATTACCACAGATACGCAGTATTTT. Translating gives CASSAEITTDTQYF.